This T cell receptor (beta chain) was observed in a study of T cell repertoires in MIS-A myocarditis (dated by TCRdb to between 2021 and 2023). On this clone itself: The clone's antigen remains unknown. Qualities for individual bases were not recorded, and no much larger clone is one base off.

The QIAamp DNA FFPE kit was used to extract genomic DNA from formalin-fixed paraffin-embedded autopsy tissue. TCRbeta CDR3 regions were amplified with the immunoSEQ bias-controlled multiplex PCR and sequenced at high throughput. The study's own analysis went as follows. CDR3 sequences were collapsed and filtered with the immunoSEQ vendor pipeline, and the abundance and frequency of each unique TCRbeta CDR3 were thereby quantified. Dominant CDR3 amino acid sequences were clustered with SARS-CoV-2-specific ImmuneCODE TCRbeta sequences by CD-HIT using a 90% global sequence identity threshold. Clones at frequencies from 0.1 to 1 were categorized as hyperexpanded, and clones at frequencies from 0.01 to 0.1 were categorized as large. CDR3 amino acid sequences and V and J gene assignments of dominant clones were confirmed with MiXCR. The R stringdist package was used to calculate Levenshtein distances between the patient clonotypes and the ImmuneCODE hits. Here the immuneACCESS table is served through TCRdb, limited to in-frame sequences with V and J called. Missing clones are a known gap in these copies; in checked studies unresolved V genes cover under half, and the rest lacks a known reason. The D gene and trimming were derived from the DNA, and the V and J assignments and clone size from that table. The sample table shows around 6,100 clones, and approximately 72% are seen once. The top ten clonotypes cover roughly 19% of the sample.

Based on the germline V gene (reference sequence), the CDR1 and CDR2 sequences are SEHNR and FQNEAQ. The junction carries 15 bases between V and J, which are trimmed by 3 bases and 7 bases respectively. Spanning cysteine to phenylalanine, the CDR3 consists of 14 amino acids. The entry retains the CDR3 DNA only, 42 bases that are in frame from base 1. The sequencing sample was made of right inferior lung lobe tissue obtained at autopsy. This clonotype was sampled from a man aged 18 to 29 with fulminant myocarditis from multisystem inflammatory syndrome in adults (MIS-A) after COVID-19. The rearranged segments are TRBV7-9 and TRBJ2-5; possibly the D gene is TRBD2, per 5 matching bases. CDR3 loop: CASSFGEREGTQYF. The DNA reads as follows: TGTGCCAGCAGCTTCGGGGAACGAGAAGGGACCCAGTACTTC.